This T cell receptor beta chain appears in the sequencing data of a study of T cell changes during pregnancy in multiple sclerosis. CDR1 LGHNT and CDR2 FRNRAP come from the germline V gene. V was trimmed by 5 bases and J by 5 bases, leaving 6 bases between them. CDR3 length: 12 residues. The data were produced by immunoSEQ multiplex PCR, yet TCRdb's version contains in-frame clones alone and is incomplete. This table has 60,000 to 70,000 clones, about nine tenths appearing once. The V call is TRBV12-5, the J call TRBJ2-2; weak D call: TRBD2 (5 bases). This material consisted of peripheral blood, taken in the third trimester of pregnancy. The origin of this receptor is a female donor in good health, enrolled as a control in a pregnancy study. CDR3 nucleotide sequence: TGTGCTAGTGGTCCGGGGACCGGGGAGCTGTTTTTT. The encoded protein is CASGPGTGELFF.